Listed below are T cell receptor beta chains from one sample, sequenced in a study of blood T cell repertoires in COVID-19. The assay was immunoSEQ multiplex PCR, and TCRdb's table has in-frame clones only and misses some. This sample yields about 320,000 clones, of which roughly 90% are seen a single time; 5% to 7% belongs to the top ten. Sequenced: peripheral blood. All receptors derive from a man between 18 and 35 years old who had recovered from COVID-19. CDR3s include the opening cysteine and the closing phenylalanine or tryptophan. The D gene is left open where the match is weak. The size of a clone is reported for some rows only, either as once, few or many, or as a class for expanded clones.

len: 15
v_gene: TRBV7-3
j_gene: TRBJ1-2
abundance: -
d_gene: -
CDR3aa: CASSLQPGSNYGYTF
CDR3nt: TGTGCCAGCAGCCTCCAACCGGGGTCTAACTATGGCTACACCTTC

len: 13
v_gene: TRBV20-1
j_gene: TRBJ1-2
abundance: -
d_gene: TRBD1
CDR3aa: CSASTQGAGGYTF
CDR3nt: TGCAGTGCTAGTACACAGGGGGCAGGCGGCTACACCTTC

len: 16
v_gene: TRBV3-1/TRBV3-2
j_gene: TRBJ2-5
abundance: once
d_gene: -
CDR3aa: CASSRLARVGEETQYF
CDR3nt: TGTGCCAGCAGCCGATTGGCGCGGGTTGGAGAAGAGACCCAGTACTTC

len: 13
v_gene: TRBV6-6
j_gene: TRBJ1-1
abundance: -
d_gene: -
CDR3aa: CASSYYQEAEAFF
CDR3nt: TGTGCCAGCAGTTATTATCAAGAGGCTGAAGCTTTCTTT

len: 12
v_gene: TRBV29-1
j_gene: TRBJ1-3
abundance: -
d_gene: TRBD1
CDR3aa: CSVGTAGNTIYF
CDR3nt: TGCAGCGTAGGGACAGCTGGAAACACCATATATTTT

len: 17
v_gene: TRBV6-2/TRBV6-3
j_gene: TRBJ2-7
abundance: -
d_gene: TRBD2
CDR3aa: CASSPRGTSGGFYEQYF
CDR3nt: TGTGCCAGCAGCCCCCGAGGGACTAGCGGGGGTTTCTACGAGCAGTACTTC

len: 13
v_gene: TRBV9
j_gene: TRBJ1-3
abundance: -
d_gene: -
CDR3aa: CASRRMSENTIYF
CDR3nt: TGTGCCAGCAGGAGGATGTCGGAAAACACCATATATTTT

len: 15
v_gene: TRBV19
j_gene: TRBJ1-6
abundance: few
d_gene: TRBD1
CDR3aa: CASSIDRQGGSPLHF
CDR3nt: TGTGCCAGTAGTATAGACCGACAGGGGGGTTCACCCCTCCACTTT

len: 15
v_gene: TRBV5-1
j_gene: TRBJ1-1
abundance: -
d_gene: -
CDR3aa: CASSLGSGMNTEAFF
CDR3nt: TGCGCCAGCAGCTTGGGATCAGGAATGAACACTGAAGCTTTCTTT

len: 16
v_gene: TRBV7-2
j_gene: TRBJ1-5
abundance: few
d_gene: -
CDR3aa: CASSPITGEFDQPQHF
CDR3nt: TGTGCCAGCAGCCCCATCACGGGGGAATTCGATCAGCCCCAGCATTTT

len: 12
v_gene: TRBV29-1
j_gene: TRBJ2-5
abundance: -
d_gene: TRBD2
CDR3aa: CSETHWEGTQYF
CDR3nt: TGCAGTGAGACTCACTGGGAGGGGACCCAGTACTTC

len: 14
v_gene: TRBV13
j_gene: TRBJ2-3
abundance: -
d_gene: TRBD2
CDR3aa: CASREGGSADTQYF
CDR3nt: TGTGCCAGTAGGGAGGGTGGTAGCGCAGATACGCAGTATTTT

len: 15
v_gene: TRBV30
j_gene: TRBJ1-5
abundance: -
d_gene: -
CDR3aa: CAWSVGQGIYQPQHF
CDR3nt: TGTGCCTGGAGTGTAGGGCAGGGAATTTACCAGCCCCAGCATTTT

len: 15
v_gene: TRBV15
j_gene: TRBJ1-5
abundance: -
d_gene: -
CDR3aa: CATSRDPGESGPQHF
CDR3nt: TGTGCCACCAGCAGAGACCCGGGGGAGTCAGGGCCCCAGCATTTT

len: 17
v_gene: TRBV7-9
j_gene: TRBJ2-1
abundance: once
d_gene: TRBD2
CDR3aa: CASSSPGLAGSYNEQFF
CDR3nt: TGTGCCAGCAGCTCCCCCGGACTAGCGGGCTCCTACAATGAGCAGTTCTTC

len: 16
v_gene: TRBV4-1
j_gene: TRBJ1-1
abundance: -
d_gene: TRBD1
CDR3aa: CASSPGDRGSDTEAFF
CDR3nt: TGCGCCAGCAGCCCCGGGGACAGGGGATCGGACACTGAAGCTTTCTTT

len: 15
v_gene: TRBV18
j_gene: TRBJ2-7
abundance: -
d_gene: TRBD1
CDR3aa: CASSQTGTGDYEQYF
CDR3nt: TGTGCCAGCTCGCAAACCGGGACAGGGGACTACGAGCAGTACTTC

len: 15
v_gene: TRBV18
j_gene: TRBJ1-1
abundance: once
d_gene: TRBD1
CDR3aa: CASSPWDSPNTEAFF
CDR3nt: TGTGCCAGCTCACCTTGGGACAGCCCAAACACTGAAGCTTTCTTT

len: 14
v_gene: TRBV27
j_gene: TRBJ2-2
abundance: few
d_gene: -
CDR3aa: CASSLRSGLGELFF
CDR3nt: TGTGCCAGCAGTTTACGATCAGGCCTCGGGGAGCTGTTTTTT

len: 14
v_gene: TRBV6-1
j_gene: TRBJ2-7
abundance: -
d_gene: TRBD2
CDR3aa: CASSERGGSYEQYF
CDR3nt: TGTGCCAGCAGTGAACGGGGAGGGTCCTACGAGCAGTACTTC

len: 15
v_gene: TRBV11-2
j_gene: TRBJ1-1
abundance: once
d_gene: -
CDR3aa: CASSLAPGGIYLAFF
CDR3nt: TGTGCCAGCAGCTTAGCCCCCGGGGGGATTTATTTAGCTTTCTTT

len: 15
v_gene: TRBV5-1
j_gene: TRBJ2-5
abundance: few
d_gene: TRBD2
CDR3aa: CASSLVAGGRETQYF
CDR3nt: TGCGCCAGCAGCTTGGTAGCGGGGGGGCGAGAGACCCAGTACTTC

len: 14
v_gene: TRBV6-5
j_gene: TRBJ1-1
abundance: -
d_gene: -
CDR3aa: CASRIRDTGREAFF
CDR3nt: TGTGCCAGCAGGATTAGAGATACAGGCCGCGAAGCTTTCTTT

len: 15
v_gene: TRBV4-2
j_gene: TRBJ2-1
abundance: few
d_gene: -
CDR3aa: CASSQDTYSYNEQFF
CDR3nt: TGTGCCAGCAGCCAAGACACTTACTCCTACAATGAGCAGTTCTTC

len: 12
v_gene: TRBV27
j_gene: TRBJ2-3
abundance: -
d_gene: -
CDR3aa: CASSSQADTQYF
CDR3nt: TGTGCCAGCAGTTCTCAAGCGGATACGCAGTATTTT

len: 17
v_gene: TRBV9
j_gene: TRBJ1-2
abundance: once
d_gene: -
CDR3aa: CASSAGGQGRFNYGYTF
CDR3nt: TGTGCCAGCAGCGCCGGCGGCCAGGGGCGGTTTAACTATGGCTACACCTTC

len: 15
v_gene: TRBV2
j_gene: TRBJ1-1
abundance: -
d_gene: -
CDR3aa: CARDRNRDEWTEAFF
CDR3nt: TGTGCCAGGGATCGAAACAGGGACGAGTGGACTGAAGCTTTCTTT

len: 12
v_gene: TRBV12-3/TRBV12-4
j_gene: TRBJ1-2
abundance: -
d_gene: -
CDR3aa: CASSFGGYGYTF
CDR3nt: TGTGCCAGCAGTTTCGGCGGGTATGGCTACACCTTC

len: 14
v_gene: TRBV9
j_gene: TRBJ2-7
abundance: few
d_gene: -
CDR3aa: CASSVAGSVYEQYF
CDR3nt: TGTGCCAGCAGCGTAGCGGGGTCCGTCTACGAGCAGTACTTC

len: 15
v_gene: TRBV7-9
j_gene: TRBJ2-1
abundance: few
d_gene: TRBD1
CDR3aa: CASSRDRERDNEQFF
CDR3nt: TGTGCCAGCAGCCGGGACAGGGAAAGGGACAATGAGCAGTTCTTC

len: 15
v_gene: TRBV19
j_gene: TRBJ1-1
abundance: -
d_gene: -
CDR3aa: CASIQYGGEDTEAFF
CDR3nt: TGTGCCAGTATTCAGTATGGGGGGGAGGATACCGAAGCTTTCTTT

len: 15
v_gene: TRBV5-1
j_gene: TRBJ2-1
abundance: -
d_gene: TRBD2
CDR3aa: CASSPTSGAYNEQFF
CDR3nt: TGCGCCAGCAGTCCGACTAGCGGAGCCTACAATGAGCAGTTCTTC

len: 13
v_gene: TRBV18
j_gene: TRBJ1-5
abundance: -
d_gene: TRBD1
CDR3aa: CATGQESNQPQHF
CDR3nt: TGTGCCACAGGACAGGAAAGCAATCAGCCCCAGCATTTT

len: 12
v_gene: TRBV14
j_gene: TRBJ2-2
abundance: few
d_gene: -
CDR3aa: CASSPGPGELFF
CDR3nt: TGTGCCAGCAGCCCGGGTCCCGGGGAGCTGTTTTTT

len: 20
v_gene: TRBV3-1/TRBV3-2
j_gene: TRBJ1-2
abundance: -
d_gene: TRBD1
CDR3aa: CASSRRTGMGPPVGYYGYTF
CDR3nt: TGTGCCAGCAGCCGGAGGACAGGAATGGGTCCGCCGGTGGGGTACTATGGCTACACCTTC

len: 16
v_gene: TRBV27
j_gene: TRBJ1-4
abundance: few
d_gene: TRBD1
CDR3aa: CASGGTGRRDEEKLFF
CDR3nt: TGTGCCAGCGGAGGGACAGGGAGGCGCGATGAAGAAAAACTGTTTTTT

len: 14
v_gene: TRBV11-3
j_gene: TRBJ2-1
abundance: -
d_gene: -
CDR3aa: CASSLGSASNEQFF
CDR3nt: TGTGCCAGCAGCTTAGGAAGCGCGTCCAATGAGCAGTTCTTC

len: 16
v_gene: TRBV5-4
j_gene: TRBJ2-3
abundance: -
d_gene: TRBD1
CDR3aa: CASSLGTGVPPDTQYF
CDR3nt: TGTGCCAGCAGCTTGGGGACAGGAGTCCCTCCAGATACGCAGTATTTT

len: 12
v_gene: TRBV5-1
j_gene: TRBJ1-2
abundance: -
d_gene: -
CDR3aa: CASSPDNYGYTF
CDR3nt: TGCGCCAGCAGCCCAGATAACTATGGCTACACCTTC

len: 16
v_gene: TRBV5-6
j_gene: TRBJ2-1
abundance: -
d_gene: -
CDR3aa: CASSLEAVSSYNEQFF
CDR3nt: TGTGCCAGCAGCTTGGAAGCGGTGAGCTCCTACAATGAGCAGTTCTTC

len: 14
v_gene: TRBV3-1/TRBV3-2
j_gene: TRBJ2-7
abundance: -
d_gene: TRBD2
CDR3aa: CASSPPAGAYEQYF
CDR3nt: TGTGCCAGCAGCCCTCCGGCGGGAGCCTACGAGCAGTACTTC

len: 15
v_gene: TRBV7-9
j_gene: TRBJ2-3
abundance: -
d_gene: -
CDR3aa: CASSYRGGIRDTQYF
CDR3nt: TGTGCCAGCAGCTACAGGGGGGGTATTAGGGATACGCAGTATTTT

len: 12
v_gene: TRBV18
j_gene: TRBJ2-1
abundance: -
d_gene: -
CDR3aa: CASSLSENEQFF
CDR3nt: TGTGCCAGCTCACTGAGTGAGAATGAGCAGTTCTTC

len: 13
v_gene: TRBV18
j_gene: TRBJ2-1
abundance: -
d_gene: -
CDR3aa: CASSPRLYNEQFF
CDR3nt: TGTGCCAGCTCACCACGTCTCTACAATGAGCAGTTCTTC

len: 14
v_gene: TRBV7-9
j_gene: TRBJ1-3
abundance: -
d_gene: -
CDR3aa: CASSRQGTGNTIYF
CDR3nt: TGTGCCAGCAGCAGGCAGGGAACTGGAAACACCATATATTTT

len: 15
v_gene: TRBV19
j_gene: TRBJ1-2
abundance: -
d_gene: -
CDR3aa: CASTSRGGVAYGYTF
CDR3nt: TGTGCCAGTACCTCTCGGGGAGGGGTCGCCTATGGCTACACCTTC

len: 13
v_gene: TRBV28
j_gene: TRBJ1-5
abundance: -
d_gene: -
CDR3aa: CASRGPSNQPQHF
CDR3nt: TGTGCCAGCAGGGGGCCTAGCAATCAGCCCCAGCATTTT

len: 13
v_gene: TRBV2
j_gene: TRBJ1-3
abundance: few
d_gene: -
CDR3aa: CASSGYGGNTIYF
CDR3nt: TGTGCCAGCAGTGGTTACGGGGGAAACACCATATATTTT